The rows below give T cell receptor beta chains drawn from one sample of a study of immune heterogeneity within non-small cell lung tumors. From the multiplex PCR reads, TCRdb called clonotypes with MiXCR, one entry per CDR3 protein. The data show approximately 5,000 distinct CDR3 sequences, more than 20% seen once. Sequenced input: lung tumor tissue. These receptors were collected from a man aged 55 to 69 with non-small cell lung cancer. Both conserved end residues are part of each CDR3. The D gene is left open where the match is weak. Some rows have no size entry. The others give once, few or many, or a class for an expanded clone.

clone_size,cdr3_length,d_call,v_call,j_call,cdr3_nt,cdr3_aa
large,15,TRBD1,TRBV12-3/TRBV12-4,TRBJ1-5,TGTGCCAGCAGTTTAGGGACAGGGAGTTGGCAGCCCCAGCATTTT,CASSLGTGSWQPQHF
NA,17,TRBD2,TRBV11-2,TRBJ2-5,TGTGCCAGCAGCATAAGGTGGGGACTAGCGGAACAAGAGACCCAGTACTTC,CASSIRWGLAEQETQYF
few,14,TRBD1,TRBV20-1,TRBJ2-7,TGCAGTGCGGAACCGGGACAGGGGGCTTACGAGCAGTACTTC,CSAEPGQGAYEQYF
few,16,TRBD1,TRBV9,TRBJ2-7,TGTGCCAGCAGCGTACTCCCGGGACAGGGGGCATCCGAGCAGTACTTC,CASSVLPGQGASEQYF
medium-sized,15,TRBD2,TRBV12-5,TRBJ2-1,TGTGCTAGTGGTTTGGCTAGCGGGGGCTACAATGAGCAGTTCTTC,CASGLASGGYNEQFF
medium-sized,16,NA,TRBV18,TRBJ2-7,TGTGCCAGCTCACCAAACCGGCCTACCGGGTGGGACGAGCAGTACTTC,CASSPNRPTGWDEQYF
NA,15,NA,TRBV25-1,TRBJ2-3,TGTGCCAGCAGTGACCAGGGGTTGGTGGCAGATACGCAGTATTTT,CASSDQGLVADTQYF
few,14,NA,TRBV19,TRBJ1-2,TGTGCCACCGAAAGAGGGGGAACCAGAGCCGGCTACACCTTC,CATERGGTRAGYTF
few,14,NA,TRBV4-1,TRBJ2-5,TGCGCCAGCAGCCAAAGTTTAATGGTGGAGACCCAGTACTTC,CASSQSLMVETQYF
medium-sized,14,NA,TRBV20-1,TRBJ1-2,TGCAGTGCTAGTTTGGGGGGTATGGGCTATGGCTACACCTTC,CSASLGGMGYGYTF
NA,14,TRBD2,TRBV20-1,TRBJ2-3,TGCAGTGCTCTCGTAGCGGGAGGCACAGATACGCAGTATTTT,CSALVAGGTDTQYF
NA,15,NA,TRBV20-1,TRBJ2-7,TGCAGTGCCCTACAACCCCTCCGGGCCCCGGGCGAGCAGTACTTC,CSALQPLRAPGEQYF
few,12,NA,TRBV19,TRBJ2-1,TGTGCCAGTCTCTCTCTGGGCAATGAGCAGTTCTTC,CASLSLGNEQFF
NA,15,NA,TRBV30,TRBJ2-5,TGTGCCTGGTTAACCTCAGGAGATTGGGAAGAGACCCAGTACTTC,CAWLTSGDWEETQYF
NA,10,NA,TRBV9,TRBJ2-3,TGTGCCAGCAGCCCCGGATACGCAGTATTT,CASSPGYAVF
few,16,NA,TRBV7-6,TRBJ1-1,TGTGCCAGCAGCTTAGCGGGAATAAGGGTTAACACTGAAGCTTTCTTT,CASSLAGIRVNTEAFF
few,14,TRBD1,TRBV6-2/TRBV6-3,TRBJ1-1,TGTGCCAGCAGTTACGGGACAGGATTGAGTGGAGCTTTCTTT,CASSYGTGLSGAFF
NA,13,NA,TRBV9,TRBJ2-1,TGTGCCAGCACCCGGGACTCCTCCAATGAGCAGTTCTTC,CASTRDSSNEQFF
NA,15,NA,TRBV7-2,TRBJ1-4,TGTGCCAGCAGCTGGTTACAGGGCCTGGGGGAAAAACTGTTTTTT,CASSWLQGLGEKLFF
few,13,NA,TRBV6-5,TRBJ2-2,TGTGCCAGCAGTTTTCAGCCCACCGGGGAGCTGTTTTTT,CASSFQPTGELFF
few,14,NA,TRBV9,TRBJ1-2,TGTGCCAGCAGCTCTGACGGGGGGTCCTATGGCTACACCTTC,CASSSDGGSYGYTF
NA,13,TRBD2,TRBV20-1,TRBJ2-3,TGCAGTGCTAGAGTGGGGGGGGTGGATACGCAGTATTTT,CSARVGGVDTQYF
medium-sized,14,NA,TRBV6-2/TRBV6-3,TRBJ2-3,TGTGCCAGCAGTTTTGGGGCTAGCACAGATACGCAGTATTTT,CASSFGASTDTQYF
NA,13,NA,TRBV27,TRBJ2-1,TGTGCCACCCAACTAGGGGGGAGGAATGAGCAGTTCTTC,CATQLGGRNEQFF
medium-sized,17,TRBD2,TRBV5-1,TRBJ2-1,TGCGCCAGCAGCTTCTCCGCAGGGACTAGCGGGAGCAATGAGCAGTTCTTC,CASSFSAGTSGSNEQFF
medium-sized,12,NA,TRBV19,TRBJ2-7,TGTGCCAGTAGCCCAAGCGGCTACGAGCAGTACTTC,CASSPSGYEQYF
large,15,TRBD1,TRBV28,TRBJ2-7,TGTGCCAGCAGTCGCCCGGGACAGGGGAGCCACGAGCAGTACTTC,CASSRPGQGSHEQYF
NA,15,TRBD2,TRBV20-1,TRBJ2-1,TGCAGTGCTAGGCCTAGCGGGAGAAACTACAATGAGCAGTTCTTC,CSARPSGRNYNEQFF
medium-sized,15,NA,TRBV6-5,TRBJ1-5,TGTGCCAGCAGTTACACCACAGGGTCGGATCAGCCCCAGCATTTT,CASSYTTGSDQPQHF
few,11,NA,TRBV20-1,TRBJ2-5,TGCGGGACACAGTACCAAGAGACCCAGTACTTC,CGTQYQETQYF
NA,13,TRBD2,TRBV20-1,TRBJ2-1,TGCAGTGCTAACAGCGGGAATTACAATGAGCAGTTCTTC,CSANSGNYNEQFF
few,15,TRBD2,TRBV5-1,TRBJ2-7,TGCGCCAGCAGCTTGGTAGCGGGAGGGCTCAACGAGCAGTACTTC,CASSLVAGGLNEQYF
NA,13,NA,TRBV10-3,TRBJ1-6,TGTGCCAGCCAAACTGGACAGCATTCACCCCTCCACTTT,CASQTGQHSPLHF
NA,15,NA,TRBV30,TRBJ2-7,TGTGCCTGGCGGGACACCCTTCCTTCGGGATACGAGCAGTACTTC,CAWRDTLPSGYEQYF
few,14,NA,TRBV12-3/TRBV12-4,TRBJ2-5,TGTGCCAGCAGCCCCGGAACCCTCCAAGAGACCCAGTACTTC,CASSPGTLQETQYF
NA,15,TRBD2,TRBV6-1,TRBJ2-3,TGTGCCAGCAGATACGGTAGCGGGGCGGGAGATACGCAGTATTTT,CASRYGSGAGDTQYF
NA,14,TRBD1,TRBV10-3,TRBJ1-1,TGTGCCATCAGTGAGAGGACAGGGGGCACTGAAGCTTTCTTT,CAISERTGGTEAFF
NA,14,NA,TRBV20-1,TRBJ1-5,TGCAGTGCTAGAGCCCCGTGGGGGGATCAGCCCCAGCATTTT,CSARAPWGDQPQHF
medium-sized,16,NA,TRBV6-1,TRBJ1-1,TGTGCCAGCAGTGAAGCCTACGGGGGGTTGAACACTGAAGCTTTCTTT,CASSEAYGGLNTEAFF
NA,15,TRBD2,TRBV6-2/TRBV6-3,TRBJ2-5,TGTGCCAGCAAGAGGGCTAGCGGGAATATAGAGACCCGGTACTTC,CASKRASGNIETRYF
medium-sized,14,NA,TRBV12-3/TRBV12-4,TRBJ2-2,TGTGCCAGCAGTTTAGTCGATTCTACGGGGGAGCTGTTTTTT,CASSLVDSTGELFF
NA,16,NA,TRBV5-1,TRBJ1-5,TGCGCCAGCAGCTTGCGTCTCACGGGGGCGAATCAGCCCCAGCATTTT,CASSLRLTGANQPQHF
medium-sized,12,NA,TRBV5-1,TRBJ2-7,TGCGCCAGCAGCTCCGGCAGTTACGAGCAGTACTTC,CASSSGSYEQYF
NA,14,TRBD2,TRBV11-2,TRBJ2-1,TGTGCCAGCAGCTTACTACTAGCGTGGTATGAGCAGTTCTTC,CASSLLLAWYEQFF